This TCR beta chain appears in the sequencing data of a study of shared clonotypes between healthy human individuals. TCRdb's copy holds only in-frame clones and misses some; the assay was immunoSEQ multiplex PCR. Of more than 1 million clones in the sample, 78% are singletons; the top ten hold 0.4% to 0.55%. Turning to this clone: The target antigen is unknown.

Points from the study as a whole: Around 5% was the fraction of naive CD4 clonotypes found shared across several donors.

The CDR3 extends over 15 amino acids. The V end was cut by 2 bases, the J end by 6 bases, with 14 bases between. Per the germline V gene, CDR1 is SGHTA and CDR2 is FQGNSA. Among the donors, all were Caucasian adults who lived in Nashville, Tennessee. CD4+ cell separation produced CD45RA+ naive and CD45RA-negative memory subsets. This TCR was recovered from a man younger than 35 in good health. Some clones in this sample may be carry-over from other donors' samples. Sequencing was performed on memory CD4+ T cells from PBMCs. Specified subset: CD45RA-negative fraction. The rearrangement links TRBV7-2 to TRBJ2-1, with D maybe TRBD2 (5 bases). In nucleotides, the CDR3 is TGTGCCAGCAGCTTATACGCTAGCTGGAGCAATGAGCAGTTCTTC. Translating it yields CASSLYASWSNEQFF.